The rows below give T cell receptor beta chains drawn from one sample of a study of control samples from healthy donors and cancer patients. The repertoire was sequenced with immunoSEQ multiplex PCR; TCRdb's copy has only in-frame clones and lacks some. The sample records about 130,000 clones, 80% to 95% being singletons. Material for sequencing was blood. The source of these receptors is a man between 40 and 49 years old in good health. Both conserved end residues are part of each CDR3. A D gene is named only where the DNA matches it firmly. A row's size may be missing; if present it is once, few, many or a size class.

NA,NA,TRBV30,TRBJ1-3,CAWRRAAGNTIYF,TGTGCCTGGAGAAGGGCAGCGGGAAACACCATATATTTT
once,NA,TRBV7-6,TRBJ2-5,CASSLGLGVGETQYF,TGTGCCAGCAGCTTAGGGTTGGGGGTAGGCGAGACCCAGTACTTC
NA,NA,TRBV19,TRBJ2-6,CASREDSRPGANVLTF,TGTGCCAGTAGGGAAGACAGCCGCCCTGGGGCCAACGTCCTGACTTTC
NA,TRBD1,TRBV10-3,TRBJ1-2,CAISYQGADYGYTF,TGTGCCATCAGTTATCAGGGGGCGGACTATGGCTACACCTTC
NA,TRBD2,TRBV30,TRBJ2-7,CAWSVWGGAYEQYF,TGTGCCTGGAGTGTTTGGGGGGGGGCCTACGAGCAGTACTTC
NA,NA,TRBV28,TRBJ1-2,CASSWDYGYTF,TGTGCCAGCAGCTGGGACTATGGCTACACCTTC
NA,NA,TRBV19,TRBJ1-1,CASSFHGAEAFF,TGTGCCAGTAGTTTCCATGGGGCTGAAGCTTTCTTT
once,NA,TRBV27,TRBJ2-7,CASSPRTGGGGEQYF,TGTGCCAGCAGTCCACGGACTGGCGGTGGGGGCGAGCAGTACTTC
NA,NA,TRBV29-1,TRBJ1-1,CSVDQTANTEAFF,TGCAGCGTAGACCAGACTGCGAACACTGAAGCTTTCTTT
NA,TRBD1,TRBV6-5,TRBJ1-1,CASSYRQGAEAFF,TGTGCCAGCAGTTACCGACAGGGGGCTGAAGCTTTCTTT
NA,NA,TRBV19,TRBJ1-2,CASSGGLNYGYTF,TGTGCCAGTAGTGGGGGGCTAAACTATGGCTACACCTTC
NA,NA,TRBV29-1,TRBJ1-5,CSVQTGYSNQPQHF,TGCAGCGTCCAGACAGGCTATAGCAATCAGCCCCAGCATTTT
NA,TRBD1,TRBV19,TRBJ1-1,CASTRLDRGRGTEAFF,TGTGCCAGTACCCGATTAGACAGGGGGCGAGGGACTGAAGCTTTCTTT
once,TRBD1,TRBV3-1/TRBV3-2,TRBJ2-7,CASRAGTGGEQYF,TGTGCCAGCAGGGCAGGGACAGGCGGCGAGCAGTACTTC
NA,NA,TRBV14,TRBJ1-6,CASSHITGAYNSPLHF,TGTGCCAGCAGCCACATAACAGGAGCCTATAATTCACCCCTCCACTTT
NA,NA,TRBV6-1,TRBJ1-1,CASSENGGLGSEAFF,TGTGCCAGCAGTGAAAACGGGGGGCTTGGATCTGAAGCTTTCTTT
NA,NA,TRBV7-3,TRBJ1-1,CASSPDWGAPEAFF,TGTGCCAGCAGCCCGGATTGGGGGGCCCCTGAAGCTTTCTTT
NA,NA,TRBV9,TRBJ2-1,CASSVAGKNEQFF,TGTGCCAGCAGCGTAGCCGGCAAGAATGAGCAGTTCTTC
NA,NA,TRBV6-5,TRBJ2-2,CASTGPRDTGELFF,TGTGCCAGCACCGGGCCCCGCGACACCGGGGAGCTGTTTTTT
NA,NA,TRBV10-1,TRBJ1-1,CASSESIDTEAFF,TGCGCCAGCAGTGAGTCGATTGACACTGAAGCTTTCTTT
once,TRBD1,TRBV28,TRBJ2-3,CASTRGARGHTDTQYF,TGTGCCAGCACCCGAGGGGCCAGGGGGCATACAGATACGCAGTATTTT
NA,NA,TRBV6-6,TRBJ1-1,CASSYSAGTTEAFF,TGTGCCAGCAGTTACTCGGCGGGGACCACTGAAGCTTTCTTT
NA,TRBD2,TRBV7-9,TRBJ2-3,CASSLAETSGSTDTQYF,TGTGCCAGCAGCTTAGCAGAGACTAGCGGAAGCACAGATACGCAGTATTTT
NA,NA,TRBV13,TRBJ1-1,CASSLQAPGPEAFF,TGTGCCAGCAGCTTACAGGCACCGGGCCCTGAAGCTTTCTTT
NA,TRBD1,TRBV28,TRBJ1-5,CASSAYRGLNQPQHF,TGTGCCAGCAGTGCCTACAGGGGGCTCAATCAGCCCCAGCATTTT
NA,TRBD1,TRBV7-9,TRBJ1-6,CASSSDRPSSYNSPLHF,TGTGCCAGCAGCTCGGACAGGCCGAGCTCCTATAATTCACCCCTCCACTTT
NA,TRBD1,TRBV5-6,TRBJ1-4,CASSLQGRLDEKLFF,TGTGCCAGCAGCTTACAGGGGCGCCTCGATGAAAAACTGTTTTTT
NA,NA,TRBV7-9,TRBJ1-2,CASSLSGAPGYTF,TGTGCCAGCAGCTTATCAGGGGCCCCGGGCTACACCTTC
NA,NA,TRBV5-1,TRBJ2-5,CASSLAPAVETQYF,TGCGCCAGCAGCTTGGCCCCGGCGGTTGAGACCCAGTACTTC
NA,NA,TRBV5-1,TRBJ1-1,CASSLEPGVNTEAFF,TGCGCCAGCAGCTTGGAACCAGGGGTAAACACTGAAGCTTTCTTT
few,NA,TRBV19,TRBJ2-6,CASSDPTGANVLTF,TGTGCCAGTAGTGATCCGACTGGGGCCAACGTCCTGACTTTC
NA,NA,TRBV3-1/TRBV3-2,TRBJ1-2,CASSHGGRPYGYTF,TGTGCCAGCAGCCATGGCGGACGCCCCTATGGCTACACCTTC
NA,NA,TRBV7-9,TRBJ2-3,CASSSTRGAQYF,TGTGCCAGCAGCTCGACTAGAGGTGCGCAGTATTTT
NA,NA,TRBV7-8,TRBJ2-1,CASSLGSNIYNEQFF,TGTGCCAGCAGCTTGGGCAGCAACATTTACAATGAGCAGTTCTTC
NA,TRBD1,TRBV19,TRBJ2-7,CASSIVTGGIYEQYF,TGTGCCAGTAGTATTGTGACAGGGGGAATCTACGAGCAGTACTTC
NA,NA,TRBV12-3/TRBV12-4,TRBJ1-3,CASSQGTSIYF,TGTGCCAGCAGTCAAGGGACATCAATATATTTT
NA,TRBD1,TRBV9,TRBJ1-6,CASSRAGTGVTSPLHF,TGTGCCAGCAGCAGAGCCGGGACAGGGGTTACTTCACCCCTCCACTTT
NA,NA,TRBV10-3,TRBJ1-1,CAICPGPLNTEAFF,TGTGCCATTTGCCCAGGACCCCTGAACACTGAAGCTTTCTTT
NA,TRBD1,TRBV7-8,TRBJ1-6,CASSFRDRPSNSPLHF,TGTGCCAGCAGCTTCCGGGACAGGCCTTCTAATTCACCCCTCCACTTT
NA,NA,TRBV11-2,TRBJ2-2,CASTPRGNTGELFF,TGTGCCAGCACCCCGAGGGGAAACACCGGGGAGCTGTTTTTT
NA,TRBD1,TRBV11-2,TRBJ1-6,CASSPGQGNSPLHF,TGTGCCAGCAGCCCAGGACAGGGTAATTCACCCCTCCACTTT